This T cell receptor (beta chain) was observed in a study of monozygotic twins with inflammatory bowel disease. General study findings and limits: Differing T cell subtypes remained indistinguishable. With others, IBD patients shared fewer clonotypes than healthy twins did, especially with disease activity.

The CDR3 consists of 16 residues. From germline, CDR1 is SGHRS and CDR2 YFSETQ. Note on this clonotype: The target antigen is unknown.

TCRdb reprocessed the 5' RACE reads, with one entry per CDR3 protein and no DNA. This listing includes fewer than 350,000 distinct CDR3 sequences. The chain combines TRBV5-1 with TRBJ2-1; TCRdb gives TRBD2 as the D gene, but with no DNA this cannot be confirmed. The receptor comes from a human donor with ulcerative colitis or Crohn's disease, or a healthy co-twin of an affected twin (not recorded which). Sequencing was carried out using blood. The CDR3 here is CASSLAAGGSGNEQFF.